One sample yielded the 8 T cell receptor beta chains listed below, sequenced in a study of cytomegalovirus exposure and HLA in healthy donors. PCR primers comprised 60 Vbeta and 13 Jbeta primers. Measured with immunoSEQ multiplex PCR; TCRdb has only the in-frame clones, and not every one. This sample has about 190,000 clones, with 81% found just once. The source material was PBMCs. The receptors here all came from a man aged 45 to 65 in good health and CMV-seronegative.

V usage is TRBV11-3 and J usage is TRBJ2-3; 8 nucleotides line up with TRBD2. Looked up from germline, CDR1 is SGHNT and CDR2 is YENEEA. CDR3 size: 15 residues. The V gene end was trimmed by 3 bases and the J gene end by 0 bases; junction bases not matched to a gene: 2. This CDR3 is CASSFRGGSTDTQYF. In DNA, the CDR3 is TGTGCCAGCAGCTTCCGGGGGGGGAGCACAGATACGCAGTATTTT.

This chain connects TRBV11-2 to TRBJ1-4; the D gene is possibly TRBD1 (5 bases). V gave up 5 bases and J gave up 8 bases, with 18 bases separating them. This CDR3 spans 15 amino acids. Germline CDR1 is SGHAT and CDR2 is FQNNGV. The CDR3 DNA follows: TGTGCCAGCAGCCTTACGGGGACTTTAGAGGAAAAACTGTTTTTT. Its protein is CASSLTGTLEEKLFF.

The J gene is TRBJ1-2, the V gene TRBV21-1. TRBV21-1 is classified as a pseudogene. The CDR3 spans 15 residues. CDR3 sequence: CASSKGGAGHYGYTF. The DNA of the CDR3 is TGTGCCAGCAGCAAGGGGGGGGCAGGTCACTATGGCTACACCTTC.

This CDR3 is CASSSGGRNFNSPLHF. The CDR3 DNA follows: TGTGCCAGCAGTTCGGGAGGCAGGAACTTCAATTCACCCCTCCACTTT. The rearrangement links TRBV6-6 to TRBJ1-6; the D is unclear. Germline CDR1 is MNHNY and CDR2 is SVGAGI (reference sequence). This CDR3 has 16 residues. The germline V and J ends were trimmed by 4 bases and 7 bases, with 17 bases remaining between them.

The genes are TRBV10-2 and TRBJ2-1; 9 bases line up with TRBD2. Per germline, CDR1 WSHSY and CDR2 SAAADI. This CDR3 spans 15 amino acids. The J segment lost 4 bases and the V segment lost 6 bases, leaving 7 bases of the junction unmatched. DNA for the CDR3: TGCGCCAGCAGCCCAGCGGGGGGAGGGTACAATGAGCAGTTCTTC. This sequence encodes CASSPAGGGYNEQFF.

V is TRBV27 and J is TRBJ1-3; possibly TRBD1 for D (6 bases). CDR1 is MNHEY, CDR2 SMNVEV, per germline (reference sequence). V was clipped by 6 bases and J by 4 bases, with 16 bases between them. The CDR3 extends over 15 amino acids. The CDR3 DNA is TGTGCCAGCAGCCGGGGGGGGGCAGGAGGAAACACCATATATTTT. Translated, it gives CASSRGGAGGNTIYF.

The V gene is TRBV11-2, the J gene TRBJ2-1, with D possibly matching TRBD1 (7 bases). CDR1 SGHAT and CDR2 FQNNGV come from the germline V gene. Trimming took off 5 bases at V and 4 bases at J, with 15 bases between the two ends. CDR3 length equals 15 residues. In DNA form, the CDR3 reads TGTGCCAGCAGCGCGGGACAGTCGACATACAATGAGCAGTTCTTC. Its protein is CASSAGQSTYNEQFF.

This rearrangement joins TRBV6-1 to TRBJ1-2; 10 bases fit TRBD1. This CDR3 spans 12 amino acids. The V gene end was trimmed by 5 bases and the J gene end by 7 bases; junction bases not matched to a gene: 1. Germline V gene data show CDR1 as MNHNS and CDR2 as SASEGT. Written as DNA, the CDR3 is TGTGCCAGCAGTCGACAGGGGGCTGGCTACACCTTC. Its protein is CASSRQGAGYTF.